This paragraph covers one T cell receptor (beta chain) sequence. Its antigen is as yet unknown. CDR1 MNHNS and CDR2 SASEGT come from the germline V gene. Trimming shortened V by 1 base and J by 12 bases, and 18 bases separated the two germline ends. The CDR3 has 14 residues. Researchers ran the PCR with 60 Vbeta and 13 Jbeta primers. Some clones are missing from TCRdb's copy, which holds only in-frame ones; the method was immunoSEQ multiplex PCR. The sample shows 170,000 or so clones, under 80% of them seen only once. The record originates from a study of cytomegalovirus exposure and HLA in healthy donors. Study-level results: Being productive about 90% or about 30% of the time was typical of most TCR beta V segments in an earlier analysis. Common viral pathogens (according to a later analysis) appeared linked to several of the most significant clusters.

The source of this sequence is a woman aged 50 to 60 in good health and CMV-seropositive. Sequencing was performed on PBMCs. This chain connects TRBV6-1 to TRBJ1-1, with a possible D match to TRBD1 (6 bases). For the CDR3, the DNA is TGTGCCAGCAGTGAAGTAATCCCGGACAGTGGATCTTTCTTT. Its translation: CASSEVIPDSGSFF.